The rows below give T cell receptor beta chains drawn from one sample of a study of CD39 and CD103 CD8 tumor-infiltrating T cells. The assay was immunoSEQ multiplex PCR, and TCRdb's table has in-frame clones only and misses some. The sample consists of fewer than 5,000 clones, approximately 70% of them appearing once. Sequencing was performed on CD8+ T cells sorted from blood. The receptors were sampled from a human donor with head and neck squamous cell carcinoma. CDR3s include the opening cysteine and the closing phenylalanine or tryptophan. Fields, in order: J gene, clone size, D gene, V gene, CDR3 DNA, CDR3 protein. A D gene is named only where the DNA matches it firmly. Only some rows state a clone size, as once, few, many or a class for expanded clones.

TRBJ1-1	-	-	TRBV6-5	TGTGCCAGCAGTTACTGGGACACGAACACTGAAGCTTTCTTT	CASSYWDTNTEAFF
TRBJ2-3	-	-	TRBV5-6	TGTGCCAGCAGCTCAAAAGTCCGTCGGGTGGCAGATACGCAGTATTTT	CASSSKVRRVADTQYF
TRBJ2-7	-	TRBD2	TRBV7-3	TGTGCCAGCAGCTTGAGCGGGGGGCTCCGCTACGAGCAGTACTTC	CASSLSGGLRYEQYF
TRBJ1-4	-	TRBD1	TRBV6-1	TGTGCCAGCAGTGGGGGACAGGGAGGCGAAAAACTGTTTTTT	CASSGGQGGEKLFF
TRBJ1-2	few	-	TRBV18	TGTGCCAGCTCACCACGTCCGGGACAAGACTTTACTGGCTATGGCTACACCTTC	CASSPRPGQDFTGYGYTF
TRBJ2-7	-	-	TRBV2	TGTGCCAGCAACCCTCGACAGGGAGGCTACGAGCAGTACTTC	CASNPRQGGYEQYF
TRBJ2-1	-	TRBD2	TRBV4-2	TGTGCCAGCAGCCAAGAAGAAGGGACTAGCAATGAGCAGTTCTTC	CASSQEEGTSNEQFF
TRBJ2-7	once	-	TRBV10-3	TGTGCCATCACCACTCCCACCTACGAGCAGTACTTC	CAITTPTYEQYF
TRBJ2-7	-	TRBD2	TRBV7-2	TGTGCCAGCAGCTTAGATGCGGGGGGCCCCTACGAGCAGTACTTC	CASSLDAGGPYEQYF
TRBJ2-5	-	-	TRBV19	TGTGCCAGTAGTAACAGGGAGAATCGGAGAGAGACCCAGTACTTC	CASSNRENRRETQYF
TRBJ2-2	few	TRBD1	TRBV7-3	TGTGCCAGCAGCCGGGGACAGGGCAGGGGGGAGCTGTTTTTT	CASSRGQGRGELFF
TRBJ2-3	-	-	TRBV5-4	TGTGCCAGCAGCTACGGTGCAGGGTCAGATACGCAGTATTTT	CASSYGAGSDTQYF
TRBJ1-2	-	-	TRBV2	TGTGCCAGCAGTGAAGGAGACGGGTATGGCTACACCTTC	CASSEGDGYGYTF
TRBJ1-6	-	TRBD1	TRBV7-2	TGTGCCAGCAGCTTAGCCTTAGGACAGGGGGATAATTCACCCCTCCACTTT	CASSLALGQGDNSPLHF
TRBJ1-1	-	-	TRBV6-1	TGTGCCAGCAGCTCCTTGAGCGGGAACACTGAAGCTTTCTTT	CASSSLSGNTEAFF
TRBJ1-1	-	-	TRBV12-2	TGTGCAAGTCGCTTAGGGGCATCACTCATGAACACTGAAGCTTTCTTT	CASRLGASLMNTEAFF
TRBJ2-2	-	TRBD2	TRBV7-6	TGTGCCAGCAGCTTAGTGAGGGCTAGCGGGGCTCCGAACACCGGGGAGCTGTTTTTT	CASSLVRASGAPNTGELFF
TRBJ2-3	-	-	TRBV7-2	TGTGCCAGCAGCCTAAACAGGCAGGATACGCAGTATTTT	CASSLNRQDTQYF
TRBJ2-1	once	-	TRBV2	TGTGCCAGCAGTGGGCGGGGACGGTTCTTC	CASSGRGRFF
TRBJ2-5	-	TRBD1	TRBV5-6	TGTGCCAGCAGCCTACGGACAGGGGGGAGGGAGACCCAGTACTTC	CASSLRTGGRETQYF
TRBJ1-5	once	-	TRBV7-9	TGTGCCAGCAGCTCCGACTTCGGTCAGCCCCAGCATTTT	CASSSDFGQPQHF
TRBJ2-2	-	-	TRBV28	TGTGCCAGCAGTTTATGGCAGGGGACGATTACCGGGGAGCTGTTTTTT	CASSLWQGTITGELFF
TRBJ2-2	-	-	TRBV30	TGTGCCTGGAGTGGCGGACAGTCAACCGGGGAGCTGTTTTTT	CAWSGGQSTGELFF
TRBJ1-2	-	-	TRBV7-9	TGTGCCAGCAGCCAAGCAGGGGTTTCGTATGGCTACACCTTC	CASSQAGVSYGYTF